Included here is one TCR beta chain sequence, with context. This clonotype was recorded at least ten times. No antigen is known for it. No per-base quality is available; no much larger clone lies one base away. Every donor was a healthy Caucasian. Three pairs of female monozygotic twins, all aged roughly 18 to 30 years, made up the twin cohort. The RNA used for TCR libraries was isolated from peripheral blood mononuclear cells. Receptor amplification or capture employed 5' RACE. Reads for this sample came from an Illumina HiSeq 2000. Template switching added a universal primer binding site, and the final cDNA carried a unique molecular identifier that allowed TCR cDNA molecules to be counted accurately. Specific primers in the conserved constant-segment region were used to synthesize first-strand cDNA for the TCR alpha and beta chains. To control for contamination, every cDNA library carried two barcodes: a SMART-Mk sample barcode plus Illumina barcodes. TruSeq adapter sequences along with Illumina sample barcodes were introduced in two successive PCR steps. The TCR alpha and beta cDNA libraries were sequenced on the Illumina HiSeq platform using custom primers. On the study's bioinformatics: MiGEC processed the raw reads to extract unique molecular identifiers, while MiXCR was used to determine the CDR3 positions. Recombination models were inferred per individual with the repgenHMM and IGoR tools using an EM algorithm. The analysis of shared clonotypes was done with the tcR package in R, with sharing normalized by the product of cloneset sizes. Out-of-frame nonproductive sequences were analyzed to study raw recombination free of thymic and clonal selection effects. TCRdb reworked the public reads: Q25 trimming with fastp, MiXCR clone assembly, productive beta chains retained. Identical CDR3 protein sequences are pooled into one entry, listed with their most common genes and DNA. What appears here as the V and J calls and clone size reflects TCRdb's work, not the paper's. The sample yields nearly 650,000 distinct CDR3 sequences; around 7.5% were counted once. The ten largest clones represent roughly 1.5% of the sample.

These data are taken from a study of identical twins (dated by TCRdb to the mid-2010s). The study in broad terms: To test whether fetal clonotypes persist, the study used deep sequencing on TCR alpha and beta repertoires from monozygotic twins, unrelated adults of various ages, and cord blood. To rule out contamination, the twin experiments were replicated at different times with different library preparation protocols.

Summary of the overall study and its limitations: Conclusions relied on cross-sectional statistical analysis, since the same donors could not be followed over many years. In beta out-of-frame sequences, excess twin sharing was weaker, because having fewer shared sequences lowered the signal-to-noise ratio. Abundant cord blood beta clonotypes had fewer insertions, young adult naive repertoires showed a similar but weaker trend, and memory repertoires showed no such trend. Compared with coincidental sharing between unrelated individuals, out-of-frame TCR alpha sequences shared between twins showed an excess of sequences with low generation probability. Invariant T cells such as MAIT and iNKT could partly confound zero-insertion analyses, although diverse VJ usage argued against such confounding for most clonotypes. Recombination models systematically underestimated out-of-frame TCR alpha sharing in monozygotic twins but agreed with sharing between unrelated individuals.

According to the germline V gene, CDR1 reads SGHDN and CDR2 reads FVKESK. V and J are truncated by 1 base and 5 bases respectively, leaving an intervening sequence of 18 bases. The CDR3 covers 16 residues, taking in both the cysteine and the phenylalanine. The CDR3 DNA has 48 bases and is translated from base 1. The data were also submitted as part of a second study, on yellow fever vaccine responses in identical twins. As the second paper documents: The T cell response to vaccination in identical twins was reported by the authors to appear partly convergent and partly personalized. In the study, vaccine-responding T cell clones were precisely tracked in identical twins.

Here the chain combines TRBV14 and TRBJ2-7, with the D call perhaps TRBD1 or TRBD2, as 7 bases match in each case. The sequencing input was PBMCs. The clonotype originates from a woman in her late teens or twenties in good health. CDR3 region: CASSQVGGGWRNEQYF. DNA sequence: TGTGCCAGCAGCCAAGTGGGAGGGGGCTGGAGGAACGAGCAGTACTTC. The variable domain in full, with residues beyond the CDR3 obtained from the reference TRBV14 and TRBJ2-7 genes, is EAGVTQFPSHSVIEKGQTVTLRCDPISGHDNLYWYRRVMGKEIKFLLHFVKESKQDESGMPNNRFLAERTGGTYSTLKVQPAELEDSGVYFCASSQVGGGWRNEQYFGPGTRLTVT.